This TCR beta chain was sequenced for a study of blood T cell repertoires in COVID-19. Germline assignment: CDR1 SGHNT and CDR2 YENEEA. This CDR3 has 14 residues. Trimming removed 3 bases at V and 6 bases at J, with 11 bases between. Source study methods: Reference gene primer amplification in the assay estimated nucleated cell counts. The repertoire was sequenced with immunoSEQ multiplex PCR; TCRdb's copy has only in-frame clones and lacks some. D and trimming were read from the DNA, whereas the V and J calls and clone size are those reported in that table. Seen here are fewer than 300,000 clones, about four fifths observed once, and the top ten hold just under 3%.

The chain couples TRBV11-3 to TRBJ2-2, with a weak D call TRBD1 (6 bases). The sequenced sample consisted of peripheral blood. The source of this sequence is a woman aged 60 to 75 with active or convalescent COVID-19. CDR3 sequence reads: CASSFTGSSGELFF. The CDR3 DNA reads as TGTGCCAGCAGCTTTACAGGGTCCTCCGGGGAGCTGTTTTTT.